These T cell receptor beta chains were read from a single sample in a study of somatic mutations in cytotoxic T cells in rheumatoid arthritis. Clones were read by immunoSEQ multiplex PCR, and TCRdb kept only the in-frame ones, dropping some. The sample has about 6,300 clones; approximately 80% are singletons. The sequencing here drew on CD8+ T cells sorted from blood, taken at a follow-up visit. These receptors all stem from a woman in her 70s with rheumatoid arthritis. Each CDR3 is given with its conserved first and last residue. The order of the fields is V gene, D gene, clone size, CDR3 length, J gene, CDR3 DNA, CDR3 protein. D genes are given only for firm matches. Clone size is shown for a subset of rows, as once, few, many or a class of expanded clone.

TRBV14,-,-,12,TRBJ2-7,TGTGCCAGCAGCCAACTCGGCTACGAGCAGTACTTC,CASSQLGYEQYF
TRBV27,TRBD1,-,15,TRBJ2-5,TGTGCCAGCAGTTTAGAGACAGGGGGCTTAGAGACCCAGTACTTC,CASSLETGGLETQYF
TRBV5-6,TRBD1,-,15,TRBJ2-7,TGTGCCAGCAGCCAGTGGGGACAGGGACCCTACGAGCAGTACTTC,CASSQWGQGPYEQYF
TRBV10-2,TRBD2,-,15,TRBJ2-3,TGCGCCAGCAGGGGGACTAGCGGGAGCACAGATACGCAGTATTTT,CASRGTSGSTDTQYF
TRBV11-3,-,few,14,TRBJ1-4,TGTGCCAGCAGCTTAATCGGGGTGCTGCGAAAACTGTTTTTT,CASSLIGVLRKLFF
TRBV11-2,-,once,16,TRBJ1-1,TGTGCCAGCAGCTTAGATTTGAGGTTTTCGGGCCTTGAAGCTTTCTTT,CASSLDLRFSGLEAFF
TRBV12-5,TRBD1,-,18,TRBJ1-3,TGTGCTAGTGGTTTGTATTTTGACAGGGACCTCTCTGGAAACACCATATATTTT,CASGLYFDRDLSGNTIYF
TRBV19,-,-,15,TRBJ1-6,TGTGCCAGTAGTCTGCGGACTGCGGCCCTTTCGGCCCTCCACTTT,CASSLRTAALSALHF
TRBV27,TRBD1,-,14,TRBJ2-7,TGTGCCAGCAGGCCGGGACAGGGGCGGTACGAGCAGTACTTC,CASRPGQGRYEQYF
TRBV2,-,-,17,TRBJ1-5,TGTGCCAGCACCCCCGGGAGGGTCGAGAACAGCAATCAGCCCCAGCATTTT,CASTPGRVENSNQPQHF
TRBV25-1,TRBD1,-,13,TRBJ2-7,TGTGCCACCAACCCGGGACAGGGCTACGAGCAGTACTTC,CATNPGQGYEQYF
TRBV9,TRBD1,-,16,TRBJ2-2,TGTGCCAGCAGCGTAGTAGGACAGGTTGCCACCGGGGAGCTGTTTTTT,CASSVVGQVATGELFF
TRBV28,-,-,14,TRBJ1-2,TGTGCCAGCCTTGGTAGACACGTGAACTATGGCTACACCTTC,CASLGRHVNYGYTF
TRBV6-5,TRBD1,once,14,TRBJ2-3,TGTGCCAGCAGCACCGGGACAGTCACAGATACGCAGTATTTT,CASSTGTVTDTQYF
TRBV5-8,TRBD2,-,15,TRBJ2-1,TGTGCCAGCAGCTTGGGGAGTAGCGGGAGATCTGAGCAGTTCTTC,CASSLGSSGRSEQFF
TRBV7-2,TRBD2,once,16,TRBJ2-1,TGTGCCAGCAGCTCTAGCGGGGGGGCCGGGTACAATGAGCAGTTCTTC,CASSSSGGAGYNEQFF
TRBV6-4,TRBD1,-,15,TRBJ1-6,TGTGCCAGCAGTGAAACAGGGGACTCTAATTCACCCCTCCACTTT,CASSETGDSNSPLHF
TRBV27,-,-,14,TRBJ2-7,TGTGCCAGCAGTTCCACTCCCGGAGCCTACGAGCAGTACTTC,CASSSTPGAYEQYF
TRBV25-1,-,-,12,TRBJ2-7,TGTGCCAGCAGTGTTGGCCACTACGAGCAGTACTTC,CASSVGHYEQYF
TRBV27,TRBD1,-,17,TRBJ1-6,TGTGCCAGCAGTCCCTCCGGAGGGGGCTCTTGGAATTCACCCCTCCACTTT,CASSPSGGGSWNSPLHF
TRBV10-3,TRBD1,-,14,TRBJ1-5,TGTGCCAGCAGTTACCAGGGGGCCTATCAGCCCCAGCATTTT,CASSYQGAYQPQHF
TRBV5-6,-,-,14,TRBJ2-3,TGTGCCAGCAGCTCGGCTTGGGGGTCAGATACGCAGTATTTT,CASSSAWGSDTQYF
TRBV2,-,-,11,TRBJ2-7,TGTGCCAGCAGTATAGACCGAGAGCAGTACTTC,CASSIDREQYF
TRBV7-2,-,once,17,TRBJ2-3,TGTGCCAGCAGCTTAGTTGCGTCACGTCTCCTCACAGATACGCAGTATTTT,CASSLVASRLLTDTQYF
TRBV11-2,-,-,14,TRBJ2-7,TGTGCCAGCAGCTTAGTAGCGGACAGGTACGAGCAGTACTTC,CASSLVADRYEQYF
TRBV5-4,TRBD2,-,15,TRBJ2-1,TGTGCCAGCAGCTTGGGACTAGCGGCCTACAATGAGCAGTTCTTC,CASSLGLAAYNEQFF
TRBV5-6,-,-,17,TRBJ2-1,TGTGCCAGCAGCTTTTACGGGGGAGAGGTAACCTACAATGAGCAGTTCTTC,CASSFYGGEVTYNEQFF
TRBV6-1,TRBD2,-,15,TRBJ2-1,TGTGCCAGCAGCGTGACTAGCGGAACCTACAATGAGCAGTTCTTC,CASSVTSGTYNEQFF
TRBV7-9,TRBD2,-,15,TRBJ2-1,TGTGCCAGCAGCTTAACAGCGGGAGTCGACAATGAGCAGTTCTTC,CASSLTAGVDNEQFF
TRBV4-1,-,-,13,TRBJ1-3,TGCGCCAGCAGCCAAGTTTCTGGAAACACCATATATTTT,CASSQVSGNTIYF
TRBV7-9,-,once,12,TRBJ2-2,TGTGCCAGCAGTTTGGACCAAGTGGTACTGTTTTTT,CASSLDQVVLFF
TRBV18,-,-,13,TRBJ1-1,TGTGCCAGCTCCCTCCTCAAGAACACTGAAGCTTTCTTT,CASSLLKNTEAFF
TRBV28,-,-,15,TRBJ1-1,TGTGCCAGCAGTTTATGGACAGCCCCGAACACTGAAGCTTTCTTT,CASSLWTAPNTEAFF
TRBV4-1,-,-,15,TRBJ2-3,TGCGCCAGCAGCCAAGATCCCGGGACACCAGATACGCAGTATTTT,CASSQDPGTPDTQYF
TRBV2,-,once,14,TRBJ1-5,TGTGCCAGCAGTGATAGGCAACTTCCTCAGCCCCAGCATTTT,CASSDRQLPQPQHF
TRBV29-1,TRBD1,-,16,TRBJ2-3,TGCAGCGTTGACGGCTTATCACAGGGGGGCCCAGATACGCAGTATTTT,CSVDGLSQGGPDTQYF
TRBV29-1,-,-,14,TRBJ2-5,TGCAGCGTTGATTTCGGCGCTTACCAAGAGACCCAGTACTTC,CSVDFGAYQETQYF
TRBV27,TRBD1,-,16,TRBJ2-1,TGTGCCAGCAGCCCCGGACTGACAGGGGTCCACAATGAGCAGTTCTTC,CASSPGLTGVHNEQFF
TRBV29-1,-,few,12,TRBJ1-1,TGCACCGTGACACCAAGGGACACTGAAGCTTTCTTT,CTVTPRDTEAFF
TRBV27,-,-,12,TRBJ2-1,TGTGCCAGCAGTTCCCCGGGACAAGAGCAGTTCTTC,CASSSPGQEQFF